This TCR beta chain comes out of a study of blood T cell repertoires in COVID-19. Study-wide context: Acute-phase and convalescent COVID-19 samples originated in the United States, Italy and Spain. Nucleic acid was either cDNA or gDNA, and it came from T cells, B-cell-depleted T cells, or PBMCs.

CDR1 MDHEN and CDR2 SYDVKM come from the germline V gene. The CDR3 is made up of 13 amino acids. The ends lost 8 bases at V and 10 bases at J; junction bases unmatched: 11. Authors' analysis steps: Amplification from reference gene primers served as the basis for estimated nucleated cell counts. Method: immunoSEQ multiplex PCR; TCRdb's copy keeps in-frame clones and lacks some. From that table come the V and J calls and clone size; the DNA was used to work out D and trimming. The repertoire has 90,000 to 150,000 clones, over 65% of them found once; the top ten carry approximately 5.6%. This TCR came from a man between 65 and 79 years old with acute or convalescent COVID-19. The gene calls are TRBV28 and TRBJ2-1, with 7 bases identical to TRBD2. The sample was peripheral blood. CDR3 residues: CASLPPGREEQFF. CDR3 nucleotide sequence: TGTGCCAGCCTACCACCGGGGCGGGAGGAGCAGTTCTTC.